A selection of T cell receptor beta chains follows, all from one sample in a study of T-cell reconstitution after alpha-beta-depleted transplantation in children. MiXCR, applied by TCRdb to the PCR reads, yields one record per CDR3 protein. Of about 300,000 distinct CDR3 sequences in the sample, 9.5% to 13% were seen once. Sequences were derived from PBMCs, sampled before TCRalphabeta/CD19-depleted stem cell transplant. These receptors were taken from a boy younger than two with acute myeloid leukemia, due to receive a stem cell transplant. Both conserved end residues are part of each CDR3. D genes are given only for firm matches. Expanded clones are given a class, and other clones once, few, many or no size at all.

DNA: TGTGCTAGTGGTTTGATCCTTGACAGGGCCGTGGGGGGCCAGCCCCAGCATTTT
CDR3: CASGLILDRAVGGQPQHF
J: TRBJ1-5
D: TRBD1
V: TRBV12-5
size: many

DNA: TGCGCCAGCAGATTGACAGGGAAGGACACTGAAGCTTTCTTT
CDR3: CASRLTGKDTEAFF
J: TRBJ1-1
D: TRBD1
V: TRBV5-1
size: many

DNA: TGTGCCAGCAGTGGGACAGGGGGTCTTGGGGAGCAGTACTTC
CDR3: CASSGTGGLGEQYF
J: TRBJ2-7
D: TRBD1
V: TRBV28
size: many

DNA: TGTGCCAGCAGCAACTATGGGGGGCCTGAAGCTTTCTTT
CDR3: CASSNYGGPEAFF
J: TRBJ1-1
D: .
V: TRBV12-3/TRBV12-4
size: many

DNA: TGCGCCAGCAGCCAAGATAGTTTCGGGGCGGGTGAGCAGTTCTTC
CDR3: CASSQDSFGAGEQFF
J: TRBJ2-1
D: .
V: TRBV4-1
size: many

DNA: TGCAGTGCTAGTCGCCTAGCGGGAGCCTATTCCTACGAGCAGTACTTC
CDR3: CSASRLAGAYSYEQYF
J: TRBJ2-7
D: TRBD2
V: TRBV20-1
size: many

DNA: TGTGCCATCAGTGAGTCGAGCGAGGACAGGGGTAATAATGAGCAGTTCTTC
CDR3: CAISESSEDRGNNEQFF
J: TRBJ2-1
D: TRBD1
V: TRBV10-3
size: many

DNA: TGTGCCAGCAGCGAAGCGGGAGCTATCCAAGAGACCCAGTACTTC
CDR3: CASSEAGAIQETQYF
J: TRBJ2-5
D: TRBD2
V: TRBV9
size: .

DNA: TGCGCCAGCAGCTTGGAGGCGGACTCTCAGCCCCAGCATTTT
CDR3: CASSLEADSQPQHF
J: TRBJ1-5
D: .
V: TRBV5-1
size: many

DNA: TGTGCCAGCAGCTTACGGTGGCGGGAGACCATCGGAGGTGAGCAGTTCTTC
CDR3: CASSLRWRETIGGEQFF
J: TRBJ2-1
D: TRBD2
V: TRBV11-1
size: many

DNA: TGTGCCAGCAGTCCGGGACAGGGACTAGCGGAGATCTACACAGATACGCAGTATTTT
CDR3: CASSPGQGLAEIYTDTQYF
J: TRBJ2-3
D: TRBD2
V: TRBV6-1
size: .

DNA: TGCGCCAGCAGCCAACGGGGCCAGAGCTCCTACGAGCAGTACTTC
CDR3: CASSQRGQSSYEQYF
J: TRBJ2-7
D: .
V: TRBV4-1
size: many

DNA: TGTGCCAGCAGCCCCGCCGGGACAGCGGACTATGCAACTAATGAAAAACTGTTTTTT
CDR3: CASSPAGTADYATNEKLFF
J: TRBJ1-4
D: TRBD1
V: TRBV3-1
size: few

DNA: TGCGCCAGCAGCCGCAACACCCGGGACTACAGAGGCGAGCAGTACTTC
CDR3: CASSRNTRDYRGEQYF
J: TRBJ2-7
D: TRBD2
V: TRBV4-3
size: many

DNA: TGTGCCAGCAGCTCCCCATTCCGCACAGATACGCAGTATTTT
CDR3: CASSSPFRTDTQYF
J: TRBJ2-3
D: .
V: TRBV7-2
size: many

DNA: TGTGCCAGCAGCCAAGATGGGGCCGGGGCCAACGTCCTGACTTTC
CDR3: CASSQDGAGANVLTF
J: TRBJ2-6
D: .
V: TRBV3-1
size: many

DNA: TGTGCCAGCAGAACCAGACGGATCCAAGAGACCCAGTACTTC
CDR3: CASRTRRIQETQYF
J: TRBJ2-5
D: .
V: TRBV6-2/TRBV6-3
size: many

DNA: TGTGCCAGCTCACCATTGGAAAGGGGCGCAAATCAGCCCCAGCATTTT
CDR3: CASSPLERGANQPQHF
J: TRBJ1-5
D: .
V: TRBV18
size: .

DNA: TGTGCCATCACCCCGGGACAGGGTTATAACTATGGCTACACCTTC
CDR3: CAITPGQGYNYGYTF
J: TRBJ1-2
D: TRBD1
V: TRBV10-3
size: many

DNA: TGCGCCAGCAGCCCCGACAGGTCGTACTACGAGCAGTACTTC
CDR3: CASSPDRSYYEQYF
J: TRBJ2-7
D: .
V: TRBV5-1
size: few

DNA: TGCGCCACGGGACAGGGGATGAACACTGAAGCTTTCTTT
CDR3: CATGQGMNTEAFF
J: TRBJ1-1
D: TRBD1
V: TRBV5-1
size: many

DNA: TGCGCCAGCAGCTTGGCGACAGGGCTGAGCACTGAAGCTTTCTTT
CDR3: CASSLATGLSTEAFF
J: TRBJ1-1
D: TRBD1
V: TRBV5-1
size: many

DNA: TGTGCCATCAGGACGACTAGGGGGAATGAGCAGTTCTTC
CDR3: CAIRTTRGNEQFF
J: TRBJ2-1
D: .
V: TRBV10-3
size: .

DNA: TGTGCCACCAGTGGCGACAGGGGGACCCAAGAGACCCAGTACTTC
CDR3: CATSGDRGTQETQYF
J: TRBJ2-5
D: TRBD1
V: TRBV24-1
size: few

DNA: TGTGCCAGCAGCGTAGCCGGCAATCAGCCCCAGCATTTT
CDR3: CASSVAGNQPQHF
J: TRBJ1-5
D: .
V: TRBV9
size: many

DNA: TGCGCCAGCAGCTTAGCCCCCGCTATGGACAGGGGAAAGAATGGCTACACCTTC
CDR3: CASSLAPAMDRGKNGYTF
J: TRBJ1-2
D: TRBD1
V: TRBV5-1
size: many

DNA: TGTGCCAGCAGTTTTCTGCACTCTGGGACAGCCCAAGAGACCCAGTACTTC
CDR3: CASSFLHSGTAQETQYF
J: TRBJ2-5
D: TRBD1
V: TRBV12-3/TRBV12-4
size: many

DNA: TGTGCCAGCAGCTTATCTCGGACTAGCGGTACCTACGAGCAGTACTTC
CDR3: CASSLSRTSGTYEQYF
J: TRBJ2-7
D: TRBD2
V: TRBV7-2
size: few

DNA: TGTGCCAGCAGTGACCCGGGGCTAGCAGGGGCCAAAAACATTCAGTACTTC
CDR3: CASSDPGLAGAKNIQYF
J: TRBJ2-4
D: .
V: TRBV12-3/TRBV12-4
size: many

DNA: TGTGCCACCAAGAGGTATGGCGGGGTATTAAGCACAGATACGCAGTATTTT
CDR3: CATKRYGGVLSTDTQYF
J: TRBJ2-3
D: .
V: TRBV19
size: many